The 32 T cell receptor beta chains below all came from one sample that was sequenced in a study of response to subunit inactivated influenza vaccine. TCRdb re-analysed the RT-PCR reads in MiXCR, keeping a single row per CDR3 protein. The sample has some 540,000 distinct CDR3 sequences, under 30% seen once. In addition, the sample was reused for a study of T cells expressing NK-cell markers. From that second work: 5'RACE template switching with UMIs produced the TCR beta cDNA.

The specimen was CD4+ T cells sorted from PBMCs, collected 11 to 12 days after vaccination. Receptor source: a man aged 50 to 59 who received an inactivated influenza vaccine.

This clonotype was detected only a few times. The chain joins TRBV7-9 to TRBJ2-2; 7 bases line up with TRBD2. Trimming at V came to 4 bases and at J to 5 bases, leaving 4 bases not matched to a gene. The CDR3 contains 14 residues. Germline V gene lookup returns CDR1 SEHNR and CDR2 FQNEAQ (reference sequence). The chain's CDR3 is CASSSSAGTGELFF. For the CDR3, the DNA is TGTGCCAGCAGCTCCTCAGCGGGGACCGGGGAGCTGTTTTTT.

CDR3: CSAREASGRIYNEQFF. The CDR3 bases are TGCAGTGCTAGAGAAGCTAGCGGGAGGATTTACAATGAGCAGTTCTTC. The chain is built from TRBV20-1 and TRBJ2-1; 11 bases are a match to TRBD2. This CDR3 has 16 residues. Germline V gives CDR1 DFQATT, CDR2 SNEGSKA (reference sequence). V dropped 0 bases and J dropped 4; count of bases not matched to a gene: 5.

This sequence joins TRBV28 and TRBJ1-5, with D perhaps TRBD1 (6 bases). The ends were cut back, 4 bases at V and 5 bases at J, with 15 bases in the middle. CDR1 and CDR2 (germline): MDHEN, SYDVKM. The CDR3 sequence is 15 residues long. CDR3 sequence: CASSSHGGRDQPQHF. The CDR3, as DNA: TGTGCCAGCAGTTCCCACGGGGGCCGGGATCAGCCCCAGCATTTT.

This chain links TRBV29-1 with TRBJ2-1; 7 nucleotides line up with TRBD1. This CDR3 is 13 amino acids long. With 6 bases clipped from V and 4 bases from J, the junction kept 6 bases outside the gene matches. Germline values: CDR1 SQVTM, CDR2 ANQGSEA. For the CDR3, the DNA is TGCAGCGTACTCCGGGACAGATACAATGAGCAGTTCTTC. It encodes CSVLRDRYNEQFF.

This clonotype was counted between two and nine times. V is TRBV6-1 and J is TRBJ2-7, with D possibly being TRBD1 (6 bases). The V end was cut by 6 bases, the J end by 6 bases, with 9 bases between. The CDR3 runs to 11 residues. Germline lookup yields CDR1 MNHNS and CDR2 SASEGT. The CDR3 region has the DNA TGTGCCAGCAGCGCAGGGGTCGAGCAGTACTTC. It translates to CASSAGVEQYF.

In its sample, this clonotype was seen a few times. CDR3 sequence reads: CASSLGQGAAETQYF. Written as DNA, the CDR3 is TGCGCCAGCAGCTTGGGACAGGGGGCTGCAGAGACCCAGTACTTC. The rearrangement joins TRBV5-1 to TRBJ2-5, with 10 bases fitting TRBD1. The germline CDR1 and CDR2 sequences are SGHRS and YFSETQ. J was trimmed by 4 bases and V by 0 bases; bases with no gene match: 3. The CDR3 has 15 amino acids.

This clonotype was counted once. V is TRBV5-6 and J is TRBJ1-2; the D is unclear. V was trimmed by 5 bases and J by 8 bases, leaving 10 bases between them. The V gene's germline CDR1 is SGHDT and CDR2 YYEEEE. The CDR3 covers 11 residues. This CDR3 is CASRDLSGYTF. The CDR3 nucleotides are TGTGCCAGCAGGGATCTTTCGGGCTACACCTTC.

The rearrangement joins TRBV3-1 to TRBJ2-1; 8 bases are a match to TRBD1. V shed 10 bases, J shed 7 bases, and the junction held 12 bases outside the gene matches. Germline CDR1 reads LGHDT; CDR2 reads YNNKEL (reference sequence). The CDR3 is 14 residues long. The CDR3 spells CATKVGTGLNEQFF. The DNA of the CDR3 is TGTGCCACCAAAGTGGGGACAGGTTTGAATGAGCAGTTCTTC.

This chain uses TRBV7-2 with TRBJ2-1; TRBD2 is a possible D gene (5 bases). V gave up 5 bases and J gave up 9 bases, with 20 bases separating them. The CDR3 consists of 15 residues. CDR1 SGHTA and CDR2 FQGNSA come from the germline V gene. CDR3 nucleotide sequence: TGTGCCAGCAGCGTTGCCGGGAATAATTTTGGTGAGCAGTTCTTC. Translating gives CASSVAGNNFGEQFF.

The chain carries TRBV5-4 and TRBJ2-5; D is possibly TRBD1 (5 bases). Germline V gene sequence: CDR1 SGHNT, CDR2 YYREEE (reference sequence). V lost 0 bases, J lost 7 bases, and 16 bases lay in between. The CDR3 totals 15 residues. CDR3 DNA: TGTGCCAGCAGCTTGGCGAAGACAGACCAGGTGACCCAGTACTTC. Translation: CASSLAKTDQVTQYF.

This chain links TRBV6-1 with TRBJ2-2; 11 bases are shared with TRBD2. CDR1 is MNHNS, CDR2 SASEGT, per germline. V trimming: 6 bases; J trimming: 1 base; junction bases outside the gene matches: 4. The CDR3 runs 16 residues. This chain's CDR3 is CASRAGTSGNTGELFF. The CDR3 DNA is TGTGCCAGCAGAGCCGGGACTAGCGGGAACACCGGGGAGCTGTTTTTT.

The chain recombines TRBV3-1 with TRBJ2-5; the D gene is possibly TRBD2 (5 bases). Germline V gene sequence: CDR1 LGHDT, CDR2 YNNKEL (reference sequence). Trimming shortened V by 2 bases and J by 5 bases, and 6 bases separated the two germline ends. CDR3 size: 12 residues. CDR3: CASSQREETQYF. Written as DNA, the CDR3 is TGTGCCAGCAGCCAAAGGGAGGAGACCCAGTACTTC.

This clonotype appeared a few times. V is TRBV27 and J is TRBJ1-1, with TRBD1 matching 11 bases. The CDR3 runs 17 residues. Germline trimming cut 2 bases from V and 3 bases from J; bases unmatched to any gene: 8. The V gene's germline CDR1 is MNHEY and CDR2 SMNVEV (reference sequence). The chain's CDR3 is CASSLEVGTGGDTEAFF. Here the CDR3 DNA reads TGTGCCAGCAGTTTAGAGGTGGGGACAGGGGGAGACACTGAAGCTTTCTTT.

The chain links TRBV5-5 to TRBJ2-5; 9 nucleotides align to TRBD2. This CDR3 region has 16 residues. Per the germline V gene, CDR1 is SGHKS and CDR2 is YYEKEE (reference sequence). With V trimmed by 0 bases and J by 0 bases, 3 bases remained unmatched. The CDR3 loop is CASSLEAGGNQETQYF. As DNA, the CDR3 is TGTGCCAGCAGCTTGGAGGCGGGGGGGAACCAAGAGACCCAGTACTTC.

This clonotype has only a few counts. J is TRBJ2-1 and V is TRBV5-1; D is uncertain. The CDR3 spans 14 residues. The V gene's germline CDR1 is SGHRS and CDR2 YFSETQ. V was clipped by 0 bases and J by 6 bases, with 10 bases between them. Written as DNA, the CDR3 is TGCGCCAGCAGCTTGGGTGTAATTTCCAATGAGCAGTTCTTC. Amino acid sequence: CASSLGVISNEQFF.

This clonotype came up a few times. The chain recombines TRBV20-1 with TRBJ2-3; 11 bases align to TRBD2. Losses at the gene ends were 6 bases for V and 2 bases for J; bases not matched to a gene: 10. This CDR3 is built from 16 residues. The V gene's germline CDR1 is DFQATT and CDR2 SNEGSKA (reference sequence). The CDR3 nucleotides read TGCAGTGCCCCGCCCCTAGCGGGGGGCTTCACAGATACGCAGTATTTT. It codes for CSAPPLAGGFTDTQYF.

This chain joins TRBV4-1 and TRBJ2-5; 10 positions agree with TRBD2. Germline lookup yields CDR1 MGHRA and CDR2 YSYEKL. The V segment lost 0 bases and the J segment 2 bases; nucleotides outside the gene matches: 6. This CDR3 region has 17 residues. Here the CDR3 reads CASSQETAGGLQETQYF. The CDR3 DNA sequence: TGCGCCAGCAGCCAAGAAACAGCGGGGGGGCTTCAAGAGACCCAGTACTTC.

This sequence joins TRBV10-3 and TRBJ2-1, with TRBD1 identical over 8 bases. V shed 0 bases, J shed 8 bases, and the junction held 12 bases outside the gene matches. CDR1 is ENHRY, CDR2 SYGVKD, per germline. The CDR3 contains 17 residues. Written as DNA, the CDR3 is TGTGCCATCAGTGAGTCGACTGGACAGGGTATTGGGGATGAGCAGTTCTTC. Encoded protein: CAISESTGQGIGDEQFF.

The chain joins TRBV29-1 to TRBJ2-2; D gene unclear. The CDR3 has 14 residues. Germline V lookup: CDR1 SQVTM, CDR2 ANQGSEA. Trimming removed 5 bases at V and 5 bases at J, with 15 bases between. The CDR3 nucleotides are TGCAGCGTTTCCCTCAATGTAGGGACCGGGGAGCTGTTTTTT. It is translated as CSVSLNVGTGELFF.

V usage is TRBV6-4 and J usage is TRBJ2-7; 8 nucleotides match TRBD1. Germline loops: CDR1 MRHNA, CDR2 SNTAGT. The CDR3 extends over 16 amino acids. The ends lost 8 bases at V and 5 bases at J; junction bases unmatched: 17. The CDR3: CASRNPSTGAFDEQYF. The CDR3 region has the DNA TGTGCCAGCCGTAACCCTTCGACAGGGGCATTTGACGAGCAGTACTTC.

In its sample, this clonotype was seen a few times. V usage is TRBV29-1 and J usage is TRBJ1-5; D call uncertain. Between the trimmed V and J ends, which lost 4 bases and 4 bases, there was a span of 8 bases. Germline assignment: CDR1 SQVTM and CDR2 ANQGSEA. The CDR3 has 12 amino acids. The CDR3 region has the DNA TGCAGCGTTGGCCAGAGAAATCAGCCCCAGCATTTT. Its translation is CSVGQRNQPQHF.

The table lists this clonotype with a count of one. This rearrangement joins TRBV30 to TRBJ1-3, with D maybe TRBD1 (6 bases). The CDR3 runs 15 residues. The germline CDR1 and CDR2 sequences are GTSNPN and SVGIG (reference sequence). The V and J ends lost 1 base and 0 bases respectively, with 10 bases between them. CDR3 nucleotide sequence: TGTGCCTGGAGTGCGACAGGTAGCTCTGGAAACACCATATATTTT. It yields the protein CAWSATGSSGNTIYF.

J is TRBJ2-1 and V is TRBV6-5, with D unresolved. The germline CDR1 and CDR2 sequences are MNHEY and SVGAGI. CDR3 length: 14 residues. V was shortened by 2 bases and J by 12 bases, with 17 bases between the two germline ends. CDR3 loop: CASSYGGTLLVQFF. CDR3 DNA: TGTGCCAGCAGTTACGGCGGAACTCTACTGGTGCAGTTCTTC.

This clonotype has more than one count but fewer than ten. The genes are TRBV5-1 and TRBJ1-4; TRBD1 agrees at 11 bases. The V segment lost 4 bases and the J segment 5 bases; nucleotides outside the gene matches: 4. The CDR3 runs to 15 residues. CDR1 and CDR2 from the germline V gene are SGHRS and YFSETQ. The CDR3 loop is CASSKGDRGNEKLFF. CDR3 bases: TGCGCCAGCAGCAAAGGGGACAGGGGGAATGAAAAACTGTTTTTT.

V gene TRBV7-3 combines with J gene TRBJ2-1; 11 bases map to TRBD2. Germline V gene sequence: CDR1 SGHTA, CDR2 FQGTGA. The CDR3 has 17 residues. V lost 5 bases and J lost 4; bases outside the gene matches: 10. Written as DNA, the CDR3 is TGTGCCAGCAGCCCGGAGGGGGTAGCGGGAGGGTACAATGAGCAGTTCTTC. It yields the protein CASSPEGVAGGYNEQFF.

The table lists this clonotype with a few counts. The V and J genes are TRBV27 and TRBJ2-3; 11 bases line up with TRBD2. The CDR3 sequence is 18 residues long. The junction had 11 bases not matched to a gene; V was cut back by 4 bases and J by 2 bases. The germline gives CDR1 MNHEY, CDR2 SMNVEV (reference sequence). CDR3 DNA: TGTGCCAGCAGTTCACGCCCCGGACTAGCGGGCGCCACAGATACGCAGTATTTT. Residues: CASSSRPGLAGATDTQYF.

J is TRBJ2-7 and V is TRBV29-1, with D possibly being TRBD1 (7 bases). Germline loops: CDR1 SQVTM, CDR2 ANQGSEA. The CDR3 extends over 13 amino acids. Trimming took 6 bases from V and 6 from J, leaving 18 bases between them. The CDR3 DNA reads TGCAGCGTCATGGACAGGAGGGTTTCCGAGCAGTACTTC. Amino acids: CSVMDRRVSEQYF.

This clonotype was seen a few times. The chain has TRBV6-2 or TRBV6-3 and TRBJ2-7, with TRBD2 matching over 9 bases. Germline values: CDR1 MNHEY, CDR2 SVGEGT. There are 16 residues in the CDR3. Losses at the gene ends were 0 bases for V and 7 bases for J; bases not matched to a gene: 10. This CDR3 is CASSYSSSGILGEQYF. Written as DNA, the CDR3 is TGTGCCAGCAGTTACTCGTCTAGCGGGATCTTGGGGGAGCAGTACTTC.

In this sample, this clonotype turned up a few times. This chain links TRBV7-2 with TRBJ2-1, with 8 bases lining up with TRBD2. CDR1 and CDR2 from the germline V gene are SGHTA and FQGNSA. The ends lost 6 bases at V and 8 bases at J; junction bases unmatched: 12. This CDR3 is 15 amino acids long. CDR3 nucleotides: TGTGCCAGCAGTCCCGGGGGGGTCGTTTCCCATGAGCAGTTCTTC. It codes for CASSPGGVVSHEQFF.

This clonotype has just one count. The J gene is TRBJ2-7, the V gene TRBV20-1; TRBD2 matches 10 bases. This CDR3 contains 14 residues. The ends lost 3 bases at V and 5 bases at J; junction bases unmatched: 7. CDR1 is DFQATT and CDR2 is SNEGSKA in the germline V gene (reference sequence). The CDR3 coding sequence is TGCAGTGCTAGCAAGCCGGGACTAGCGAACGAGCAGTACTTC. It specifies CSASKPGLANEQYF.

The rearrangement joins TRBV20-1 to TRBJ2-3; 14 bases agree with TRBD2. J was trimmed by 5 bases and V by 6 bases; bases with no gene match: 4. CDR3 size: 14 residues. In germline, CDR1 is DFQATT, CDR2 SNEGSKA (reference sequence). Here the CDR3 reads CSAPGLAGVDTQYF. Here the CDR3 DNA reads TGCAGTGCCCCGGGACTAGCGGGAGTAGATACGCAGTATTTT.

A few counts support this clonotype. The chain is built from TRBV5-1 and TRBJ2-2; D may be TRBD1 or TRBD2 (5 bases each). Per the germline V gene, CDR1 is SGHRS and CDR2 is YFSETQ. Trimming took 5 bases from V and 3 from J, leaving 14 bases between them. CDR3 length: 15 residues. CDR3 in DNA: TGCGCCAGCAGGTCGGGTCAGGGAGACACCGGGGAGCTGTTTTTT. Its translation is CASRSGQGDTGELFF.